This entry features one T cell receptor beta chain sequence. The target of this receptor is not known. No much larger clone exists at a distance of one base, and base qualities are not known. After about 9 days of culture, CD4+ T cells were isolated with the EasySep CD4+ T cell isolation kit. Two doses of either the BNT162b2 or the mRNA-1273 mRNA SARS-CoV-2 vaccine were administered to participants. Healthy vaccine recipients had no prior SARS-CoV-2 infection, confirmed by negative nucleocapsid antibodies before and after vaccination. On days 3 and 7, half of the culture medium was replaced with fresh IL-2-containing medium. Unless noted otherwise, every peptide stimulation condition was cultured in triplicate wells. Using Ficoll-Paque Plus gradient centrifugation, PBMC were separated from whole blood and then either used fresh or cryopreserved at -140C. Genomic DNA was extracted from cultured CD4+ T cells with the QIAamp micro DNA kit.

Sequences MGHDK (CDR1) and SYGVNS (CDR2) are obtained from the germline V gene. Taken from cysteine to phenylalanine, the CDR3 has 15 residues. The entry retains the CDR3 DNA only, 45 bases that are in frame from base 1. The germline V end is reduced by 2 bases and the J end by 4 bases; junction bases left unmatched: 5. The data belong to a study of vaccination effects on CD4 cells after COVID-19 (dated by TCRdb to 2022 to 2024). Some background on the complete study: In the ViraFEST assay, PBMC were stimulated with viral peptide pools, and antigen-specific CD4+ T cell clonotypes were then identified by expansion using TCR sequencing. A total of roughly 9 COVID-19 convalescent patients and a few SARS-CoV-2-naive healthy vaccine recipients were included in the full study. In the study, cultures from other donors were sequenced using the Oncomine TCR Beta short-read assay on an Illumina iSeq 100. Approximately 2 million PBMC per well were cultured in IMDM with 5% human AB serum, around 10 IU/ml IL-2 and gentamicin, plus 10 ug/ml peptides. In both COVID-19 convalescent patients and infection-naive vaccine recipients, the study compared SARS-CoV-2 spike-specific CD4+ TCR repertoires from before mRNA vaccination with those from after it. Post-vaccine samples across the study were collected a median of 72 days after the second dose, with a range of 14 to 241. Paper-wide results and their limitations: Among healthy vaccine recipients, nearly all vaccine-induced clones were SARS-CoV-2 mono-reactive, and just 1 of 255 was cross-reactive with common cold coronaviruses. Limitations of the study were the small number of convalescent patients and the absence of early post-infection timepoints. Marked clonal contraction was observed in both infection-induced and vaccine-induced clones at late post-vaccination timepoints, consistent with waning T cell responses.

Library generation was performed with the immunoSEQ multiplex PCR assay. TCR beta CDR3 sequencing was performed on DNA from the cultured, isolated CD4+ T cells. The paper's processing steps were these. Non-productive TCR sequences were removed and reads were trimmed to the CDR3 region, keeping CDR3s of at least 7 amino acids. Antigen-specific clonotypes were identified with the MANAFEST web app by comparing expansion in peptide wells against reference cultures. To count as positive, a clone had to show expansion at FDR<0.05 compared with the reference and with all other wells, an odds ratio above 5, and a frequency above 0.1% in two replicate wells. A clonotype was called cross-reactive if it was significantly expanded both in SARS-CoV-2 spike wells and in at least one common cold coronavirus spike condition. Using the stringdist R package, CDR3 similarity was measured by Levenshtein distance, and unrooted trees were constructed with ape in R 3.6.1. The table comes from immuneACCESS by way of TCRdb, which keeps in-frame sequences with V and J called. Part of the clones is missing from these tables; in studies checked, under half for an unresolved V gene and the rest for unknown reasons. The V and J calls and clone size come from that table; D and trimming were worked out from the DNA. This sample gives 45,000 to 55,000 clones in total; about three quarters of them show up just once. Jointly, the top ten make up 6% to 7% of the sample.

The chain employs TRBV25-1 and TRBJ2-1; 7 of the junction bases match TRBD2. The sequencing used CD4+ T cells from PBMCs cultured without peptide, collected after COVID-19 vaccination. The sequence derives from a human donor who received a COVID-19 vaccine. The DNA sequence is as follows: TGTGCCAGCAGTGAAACGGCTAGCGGATACAATGAGCAGTTCTTC. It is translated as CASSETASGYNEQFF.